The 3 T cell receptor beta chains in this list originate from one sample, sequenced in a study of blood T cell repertoires in COVID-19. The repertoire was sequenced with immunoSEQ multiplex PCR; TCRdb's copy has only in-frame clones and lacks some. The sample gives approximately 49,000 clones, 65% to 85% of which show up once; more than 2.5% is in the top ten. The specimen sequenced was peripheral blood. The receptors shown here come from a man between 50 and 59 years old with acute or convalescent COVID-19.

The V and J genes are TRBV10-3 and TRBJ2-1; 9 bases align to TRBD2. The V gene's germline CDR1 is ENHRY and CDR2 SYGVKD. The V segment lost 2 bases and the J segment 5 bases; nucleotides outside the gene matches: 4. This CDR3 spans 15 amino acids. The chain's CDR3 is CAISETSGFNNEQFF. Written as DNA, the CDR3 is TGTGCCATCAGTGAGACTAGCGGGTTTAACAATGAGCAGTTCTTC.

The CDR3 here is CASSSQGDTEAFF. In DNA, the CDR3 is TGTGCCAGCAGCTCCCAGGGGGACACTGAAGCTTTCTTT. The rearrangement joins TRBV7-9 to TRBJ1-1; TRBD1 matches at 7 bases. In germline, CDR1 is SEHNR, CDR2 FQNEAQ (reference sequence). The trim removed 4 bases at V and 3 bases at J, leaving 2 bases unmatched. The CDR3 contains 13 residues.

The chain joins TRBV29-1 to TRBJ1-6; 10 bases agree with TRBD1. The length of the CDR3 is 13 residues. The germline V gene has CDR1 SQVTM and CDR2 ANQGSEA. J lost 10 bases, V lost 6 bases, and 6 bases had no gene match. Here the CDR3 reads CSVQTGGESPLHF. The CDR3 DNA follows: TGCAGCGTCCAGACAGGGGGCGAGTCACCCCTCCACTTT.